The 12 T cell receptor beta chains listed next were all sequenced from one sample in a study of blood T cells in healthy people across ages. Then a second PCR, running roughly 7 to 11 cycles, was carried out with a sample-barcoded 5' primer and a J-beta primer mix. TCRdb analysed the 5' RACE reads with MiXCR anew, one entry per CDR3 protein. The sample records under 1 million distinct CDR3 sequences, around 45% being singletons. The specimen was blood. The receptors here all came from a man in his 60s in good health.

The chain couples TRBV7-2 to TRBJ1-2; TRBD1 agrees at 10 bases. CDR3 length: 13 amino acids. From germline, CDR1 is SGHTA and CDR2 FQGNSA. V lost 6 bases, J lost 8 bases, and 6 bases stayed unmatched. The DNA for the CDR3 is TGTGCCAGCAGTGACAGGGGGCGCGGCGGCTACACCTTC. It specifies CASSDRGRGGYTF. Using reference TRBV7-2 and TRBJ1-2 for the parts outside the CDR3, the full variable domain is GAGVSQSPSNKVTEKGKDVELRCDPISGHTALYWYRQSLGQGLEFLIYFQGNSAPDKSGLPSDRFSAERTGGSVSTLTIQRTQQEDSAVYLCASSDRGRGGYTFGSGTRLTVV.

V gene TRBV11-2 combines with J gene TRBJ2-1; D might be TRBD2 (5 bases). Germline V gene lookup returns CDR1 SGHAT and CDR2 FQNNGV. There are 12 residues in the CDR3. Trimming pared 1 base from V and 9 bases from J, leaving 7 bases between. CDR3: CASSLVLAEQFF. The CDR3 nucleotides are TGTGCCAGCAGCTTAGTCCTAGCTGAGCAGTTCTTC.

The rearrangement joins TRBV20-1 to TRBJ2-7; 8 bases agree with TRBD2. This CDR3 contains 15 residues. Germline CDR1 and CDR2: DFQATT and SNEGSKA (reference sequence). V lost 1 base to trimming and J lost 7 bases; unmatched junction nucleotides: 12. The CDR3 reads CSARVVASGLGEQYF. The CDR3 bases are TGCAGTGCTAGAGTTGTGGCTAGCGGGTTGGGTGAGCAGTACTTC.

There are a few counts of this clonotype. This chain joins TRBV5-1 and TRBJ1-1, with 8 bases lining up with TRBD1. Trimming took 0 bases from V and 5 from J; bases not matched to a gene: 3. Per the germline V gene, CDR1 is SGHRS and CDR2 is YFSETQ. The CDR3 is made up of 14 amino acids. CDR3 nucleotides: TGCGCCAGCAGCTTGGGGACAGGGAAAACTGAAGCTTTCTTT. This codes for CASSLGTGKTEAFF.

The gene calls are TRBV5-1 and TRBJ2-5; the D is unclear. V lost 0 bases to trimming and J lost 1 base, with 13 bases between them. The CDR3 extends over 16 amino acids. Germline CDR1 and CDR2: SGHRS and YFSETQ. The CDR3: CASSLAPLGGQETQYF. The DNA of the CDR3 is TGCGCCAGCAGCTTGGCCCCGCTGGGCGGCCAAGAGACCCAGTACTTC.

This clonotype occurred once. The CDR3 is CASSLATGDRSYGYTF. The CDR3 bases are TGCGCCAGCAGCTTGGCCACAGGGGATCGCAGCTATGGCTACACCTTC. This rearrangement joins TRBV5-1 to TRBJ1-2; TRBD1 aligns across 7 bases. The CDR3 length is 16 residues. The V gene end was trimmed by 0 bases and the J gene end by 4 bases; junction bases not matched to a gene: 9. Germline values: CDR1 SGHRS, CDR2 YFSETQ.

CDR3 DNA sequence: TGTGCCTGGAGGCAAGACACAACCACAGATACGCAGTATTTT. It yields the protein CAWRQDTTTDTQYF. This chain links TRBV30 with TRBJ2-3; no firm D call. The germline CDR1 and CDR2 sequences are GTSNPN and SVGIG (reference sequence). The CDR3 sequence is 14 residues long. Trimming took 3 bases from V and 2 from J, leaving 12 bases between them.

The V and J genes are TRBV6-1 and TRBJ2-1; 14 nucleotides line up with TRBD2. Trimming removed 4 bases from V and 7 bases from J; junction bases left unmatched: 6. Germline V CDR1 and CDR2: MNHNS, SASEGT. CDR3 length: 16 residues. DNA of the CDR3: TGTGCCAGCAGTGCCCGGACTAGCGGGGGGTGGAATGAGCAGTTCTTC. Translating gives CASSARTSGGWNEQFF.

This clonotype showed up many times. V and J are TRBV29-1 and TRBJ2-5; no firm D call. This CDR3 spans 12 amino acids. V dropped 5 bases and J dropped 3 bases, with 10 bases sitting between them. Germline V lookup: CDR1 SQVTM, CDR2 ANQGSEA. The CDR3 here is CSVRDVKETQYF. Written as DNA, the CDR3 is TGCAGCGTTCGTGACGTTAAAGAGACCCAGTACTTC. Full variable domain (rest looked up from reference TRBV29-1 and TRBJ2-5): SAVISQKPSRDICQRGTSLTIQCQVDSQVTMMFWYRQQPGQSLTLIATANQGSEATYESGFVIDKFPISRPNLTFSTLTVSNMSPEDSSIYLCSVRDVKETQYFGPGTRLLVL.

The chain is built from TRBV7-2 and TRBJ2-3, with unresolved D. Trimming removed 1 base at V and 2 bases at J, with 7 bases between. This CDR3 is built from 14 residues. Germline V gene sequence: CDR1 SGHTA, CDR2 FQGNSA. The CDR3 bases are TGTGCCAGCAGCTTAGACGACTCCACAGATACGCAGTATTTT. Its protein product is CASSLDDSTDTQYF.

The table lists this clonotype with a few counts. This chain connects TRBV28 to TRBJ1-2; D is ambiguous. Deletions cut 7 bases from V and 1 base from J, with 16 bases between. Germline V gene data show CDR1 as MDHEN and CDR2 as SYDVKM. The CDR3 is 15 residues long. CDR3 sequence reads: CASIPLSENNYGYTF. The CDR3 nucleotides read TGTGCCAGCATCCCACTCAGTGAAAATAACTATGGCTACACCTTC.

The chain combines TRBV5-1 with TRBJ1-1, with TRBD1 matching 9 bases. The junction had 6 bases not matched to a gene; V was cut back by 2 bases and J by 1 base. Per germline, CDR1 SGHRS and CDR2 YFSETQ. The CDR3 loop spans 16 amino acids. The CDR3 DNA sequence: TGCGCCAGCAGCTTATTTGGGACAGGGACGAACACTGAAGCTTTCTTT. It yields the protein CASSLFGTGTNTEAFF.